The T cell receptor (beta chain) described here comes from a study of blood T cell repertoires in COVID-19. Turning to the study itself: Both acute and convalescent COVID-19 samples were obtained from the United States, Italy and Spain. Sources were T cells, B-cell-depleted T cells, or PBMCs; the material itself was cDNA or gDNA.

Authors' data handling: Counts of nucleated cells, estimated from reference gene primer amplification, were obtained. Clones were read by immunoSEQ multiplex PCR, and TCRdb kept only the in-frame ones, dropping some. V and J calls and clone size are given by that table; D and trimming were obtained from the DNA. Of roughly 76,000 clones listed, roughly 84% were seen once; the top ten hold 29%. The CDR3 has 15 residues. J lost 4 bases, V lost 4 bases, and 6 bases had no gene match. Germline V CDR1 and CDR2: SEHNR, FQNEAQ (reference sequence). V and J are TRBV7-9 and TRBJ1-3; 8 nucleotides agree with TRBD1. This TCR derives from a woman aged 80 or over with active or convalescent COVID-19. Sequences were obtained from peripheral blood. Here the CDR3 DNA reads TGTGCCAGCAGCTCCCCGGACAGGGAGGGAAACACCATATATTTT. Amino acid sequence: CASSSPDREGNTIYF.